The present T cell receptor (beta chain) was sequenced within a study of beta chain features in type 1 diabetes. Germline V gene data show CDR1 as SGHDT and CDR2 as YYEEEE. Trimming took 4 bases from V and 5 from J, leaving 13 bases between them. The CDR3 sequence is 13 residues long. Study conclusions and caveats: An over-representation of cells with high TCR expression could result from cDNA sequencing. Type 1 diabetes patients showed a moderate but significant shortening of TCRB CDR3s in all four CD4+ subsets.

A single heparinised blood sample, averaging roughly 0.11 L, was obtained per donor. Expressed TCRB transcripts got sequenced, as all isolated RNA was reverse transcribed. The study sequenced naive, central memory and regulatory T cell samples to an average of roughly 3.4 million reads. Only in-frame clones appear in the TCRdb table, and some are missing; sequencing was by immunoSEQ multiplex PCR. In the table there are 200,000 to 300,000 clones, roughly a tenth of which are singletons. A few counts support this clone. The antigen remains unidentified. This chain joins TRBV5-6 and TRBJ2-7; D is perhaps TRBD1 (6 bases). The sequence came from a man aged 30 to 39 with type 1 diabetes. Material for sequencing was naive CD4+ T cells from blood. The CDR3 sequence is CASSLDRSHEQYF. The CDR3 coding sequence is TGTGCCAGCAGCCTCGACAGGAGCCACGAGCAGTACTTC.